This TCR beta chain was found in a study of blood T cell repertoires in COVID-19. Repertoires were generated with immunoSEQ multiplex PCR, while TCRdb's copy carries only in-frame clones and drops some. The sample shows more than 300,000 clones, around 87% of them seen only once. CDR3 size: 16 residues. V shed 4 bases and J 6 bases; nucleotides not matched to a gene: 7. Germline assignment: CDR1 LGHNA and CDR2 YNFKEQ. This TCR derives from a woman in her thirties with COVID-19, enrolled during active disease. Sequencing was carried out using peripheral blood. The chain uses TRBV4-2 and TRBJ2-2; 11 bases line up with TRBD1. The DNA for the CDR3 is TGTGCCAGCAGCCGCGAGTTGGGACAGGGGGCCGGGGAGCTGTTTTTT. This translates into CASSRELGQGAGELFF.